This T cell receptor (beta chain) was sequenced during a study of CD8+ T cells in alopecia areata. Findings and caveats of the study: TCR sharing across patients was less clear than in mice, possibly HLA-related. Normal skin's resident alphabeta T cells are also sequenced in scalp samples.

This CDR3 comprises 12 residues. Germline assignment: CDR1 SGHTA and CDR2 FQGNSA. V shed 6 bases and J 5 bases; nucleotides not matched to a gene: 0. A word on this clone: Its cognate antigen is unknown.

Treatment described: oral pan-JAK inhibitor, 5-10 mg twice daily. Sorting of PBMCs yielded the CD4+ and CD8+ T cells. The authors extracted RNA and reverse transcribed it into cDNA as the sequencing template. The data were produced by immunoSEQ multiplex PCR, yet TCRdb's version contains in-frame clones alone and is incomplete. The top ten clones hold about 5.1% of a sample with approximately 200,000 clones, about 62% of them seen once. V is TRBV7-2 and J is TRBJ1-5, with 8 bases fitting TRBD1. Specimen: CD4+ T cells sorted from blood, collected at week 24, from a patient treated with tofacitinib. The TCR was taken from a human donor with alopecia areata. CDR3 DNA: TGTGCCAGCAGGGACAGGGATCAGCCCCAGCATTTT. This codes for CASRDRDQPQHF. Together with reference TRBV7-2 and TRBJ1-5, the CDR3 gives the full variable domain: GAGVSQSPSNKVTEKGKDVELRCDPISGHTALYWYRQSLGQGLEFLIYFQGNSAPDKSGLPSDRFSAERTGGSVSTLTIQRTQQEDSAVYLCASRDRDQPQHFGDGTRLSIL.